The T cell receptor beta chain described here comes from a study of CD4 T cells in relation to SARS-CoV-2 and coronaviruses. The repertoire was sequenced with immunoSEQ multiplex PCR; TCRdb's copy has only in-frame clones and lacks some. The repertoire has around 30,000 clones, around three quarters of them found once; the top ten carry nearly 3.5%. With respect to this clone: Its antigen is unknown.

Germline CDR1 and CDR2: MNHNS and SASEGT. CDR3 length: 16 amino acids. V lost 2 bases to trimming and J lost 6 bases, with 17 bases between them. Study-wide results and caveats: According to naive versus memory sequencing, detected responses are memory recall, not newly primed. In approximately 70% of donors, memory CD4+ clonotypes crossrecognized SARS-CoV-2 and at least one common cold coronavirus spike.

This TCR was sampled from an adult with COVID-19. Sequencing used memory CD4+ T cells from PBMCs, cultured in vitro. The genes are TRBV6-1 and TRBJ2-1, with D perhaps TRBD2 (5 bases). In nucleotides, the CDR3 is TGTGCCAGCAGTGAAATGGTAGCCAAAGGACTCAATGAGCAGTTCTTC. Protein product: CASSEMVAKGLNEQFF.